A single sample gave rise to the 9 T cell receptor beta chains below, sequenced in a study of blood T cell repertoires in COVID-19. TCRdb's table, derived via immunoSEQ multiplex PCR, lists solely in-frame clones and lacks some. The repertoire holds roughly 340,000 clones, with about 90% as singletons. Sequenced sample: peripheral blood. Receptors were obtained from a woman aged 25-40 years with COVID-19, enrolled during active disease.

The chain has TRBV24-1 and TRBJ2-1; tentatively, D is TRBD2 (6 bases). This CDR3 spans 17 amino acids. V was pared by 2 bases and J by 5 bases, with 18 bases between. Germline V lookup: CDR1 KGHDR, CDR2 SFDVKD. CDR3 protein: CATSDSVGGNIHNEQFF. The DNA for the CDR3 is TGTGCCACCAGTGATTCCGTTGGCGGGAACATTCACAATGAGCAGTTCTTC.

This clone is a singleton in its sample. This chain connects TRBV7-9 to TRBJ2-3; D possibly corresponds to TRBD1 (5 bases). This CDR3 spans 16 amino acids. Germline loops: CDR1 SEHNR, CDR2 FQNEAQ (reference sequence). Trimming cost V 1 base and J 0 bases, with 11 bases left between them. CDR3 protein: CASSLERGPSTDTQYF. In nucleotides, the CDR3 is TGTGCCAGCAGCTTAGAAAGGGGTCCAAGCACAGATACGCAGTATTTT.

The chain is built from TRBV19 and TRBJ1-5; 8 bases map to TRBD1. Germline CDR1 is LNHDA and CDR2 is SQIVND (reference sequence). The J segment lost 6 bases and the V segment lost 4 bases, leaving 11 bases of the junction unmatched. The CDR3 totals 16 residues. DNA for the CDR3: TGTGCCAGTAGTAGGGCAGGGGGCAGTCCAAGTCAGCCCCAGCATTTT. It encodes CASSRAGGSPSQPQHF.

The chain couples TRBV6-1 to TRBJ1-4; D not resolved. The CDR3 length is 16 residues. Trimming cost V 3 bases and J 8 bases, with 19 bases left between them. Germline V lookup: CDR1 MNHNS, CDR2 SASEGT. CDR3 amino acids: CASSDIVEWPREKLFF. DNA for the CDR3: TGTGCCAGCAGTGATATTGTCGAGTGGCCGCGGGAAAAACTGTTTTTT.

V and J are TRBV7-8 and TRBJ2-2; 9 nucleotides match TRBD1. CDR3 length equals 17 residues. The germline gives CDR1 SGHVS, CDR2 FQNEAQ. The ends lost 5 bases at V and 1 base at J; junction bases unmatched: 8. The DNA of the CDR3 is TGTGCCAGCAGCCGAGGACAGGGGATCGGGAACACCGGGGAGCTGTTTTTT. This translates into CASSRGQGIGNTGELFF. The full variable domain, completed using reference TRBV7-8 and TRBJ2-2, is GAGVSQSPRYKVAKRGQDVALRCDPISGHVSLFWYQQALGQGPEFLTYFQNEAQLDKSGLPSDRFFAERPEGSVSTLKIQRTQQEDSAVYLCASSRGQGIGNTGELFFGEGSRLTVL.

The CDR3 DNA reads as TGCGCCAGCAGCCAAGCAGCGGGAGCCTTGGAGACCCAGTACTTC. Its translation: CASSQAAGALETQYF. This chain links TRBV4-1 with TRBJ2-5, with 8 nucleotides matching TRBD2. Germline V gene sequence: CDR1 MGHRA, CDR2 YSYEKL. V trimming: 1 base; J trimming: 5 bases; junction bases outside the gene matches: 6. There are 15 residues in the CDR3.

This clone was recorded only once. The V gene is TRBV11-2, the J gene TRBJ1-1; D possibly corresponds to TRBD1 (5 bases). V lost 5 bases, J lost 1 base, and 11 bases lay in between. The CDR3 is made up of 14 amino acids. The germline V gene encodes CDR1 SGHAT and CDR2 FQNNGV. CDR3 amino acids: CASSKRTTNTEAFF. The CDR3 bases are TGTGCCAGCAGCAAGAGGACAACGAACACTGAAGCTTTCTTT.

The CDR3 loop is CASSVVGTGTSSYNEQFF. The CDR3 bases are TGTGCCAGCAGCGTAGTGGGGACCGGGACTAGCTCCTACAATGAGCAGTTCTTC. The V gene is TRBV9, the J gene TRBJ2-1, with 8 bases that match TRBD2. Looked up from germline, CDR1 is SGDLS and CDR2 is YYNGEE. Losses at the gene ends were 0 bases for V and 0 bases for J; bases not matched to a gene: 8. This CDR3 is built from 18 residues.

The gene calls are TRBV6-5 and TRBJ2-7, with TRBD2 identical over 10 bases. V was pared by 2 bases and J by 6 bases, with 1 base of the junction left unmatched. This CDR3 is built from 13 residues. Germline CDR1 MNHEY, CDR2 SVGAGI. DNA for the CDR3: TGTGCCAGCAGTTACGGGACTAGCGTCGAGCAGTACTTC. Its protein is CASSYGTSVEQYF.